A selection of T cell receptor beta chains follows, all from one sample in a study of naive and memory T cell subsets. TCRdb analysed the UMI-ligation and nested PCR reads with MiXCR anew, one entry per CDR3 protein. The sample contains about 85,000 distinct CDR3 sequences, about an eighth of which appear only once. The sample was central memory CD4+ T cells from blood. The source is a human donor in good health. Both conserved end residues are part of each CDR3. D genes are given only for firm matches. Some rows have no size entry. The others give once, few or many, or a class for an expanded clone.

V gene	J gene	D gene	clone size	CDR3 protein	CDR3 DNA
TRBV6-2/TRBV6-3	TRBJ1-5	.	.	CASRIGNQPQHF	TGTGCCAGCAGGATCGGCAATCAGCCCCAGCATTTT
TRBV12-3/TRBV12-4	TRBJ2-3	.	many	CASLITQADTQYF	TGTGCCAGCCTAATTACCCAGGCAGATACGCAGTATTTT
TRBV29-1	TRBJ1-1	.	many	CSVTQRTVNTEAFF	TGCAGCGTTACCCAACGGACAGTGAACACTGAAGCTTTCTTT
TRBV20-1	TRBJ2-1	TRBD2	once	CSARDREREYGCGHEQFF	TGCAGTGCTAGAGATCGCGAGCGGGAGTATGGTTGTGGCCATGAGCAGTTCTTC
TRBV27	TRBJ2-3	.	few	CASASPGADTQYF	TGTGCCAGCGCGTCCCCAGGGGCAGATACGCAGTATTTT
TRBV5-1	TRBJ2-5	TRBD2	.	CASSWVLAGGEETQYF	TGCGCCAGCAGCTGGGTCCTAGCGGGTGGGGAAGAGACCCAGTACTTC
TRBV28	TRBJ1-5	.	few	CASSLLPDQPQHF	TGTGCCAGCAGTCTATTGCCGGATCAGCCCCAGCATTTT
TRBV11-2	TRBJ1-2	.	.	CASSSYNYGYTF	TGTGCCAGCTCGTCGTACAACTATGGCTACACCTTC
TRBV28	TRBJ1-5	.	once	CASSPGSNSNQPQHF	TGTGCCAGCAGTCCGGGAAGTAATAGCAATCAGCCCCAGCATTTT
TRBV24-1	TRBJ2-1	.	.	CATASGGFRNEQFF	TGTGCCACGGCCTCAGGGGGGTTTCGCAATGAGCAGTTCTTC
TRBV27	TRBJ1-4	.	few	CASGGRATNEKLFF	TGTGCCAGCGGAGGACGGGCAACTAATGAAAAACTGTTTTTT
TRBV15	TRBJ2-7	.	many	CATSRVQGLGEQYF	TGTGCCACCAGCAGAGTACAGGGTCTCGGCGAGCAGTACTTC
TRBV20-1	TRBJ2-3	TRBD2	many	CSGLAGSTDTQYF	TGCAGTGGGTTAGCGGGAAGCACAGATACGCAGTATTTT
TRBV6-6	TRBJ2-2	.	.	CASSYGSRVNTGELFF	TGTGCCAGCAGTTACGGGAGCAGGGTTAACACCGGGGAGCTGTTTTTT
TRBV20-1	TRBJ2-1	TRBD2	.	CSARVAGIYNEQFF	TGCAGTGCTCGGGTAGCGGGAATTTACAATGAGCAGTTCTTC
TRBV20-1	TRBJ2-1	TRBD2	many	CSVGRESVNEQFF	TGCAGTGTGGGGCGGGAGAGCGTCAATGAGCAGTTCTTC
TRBV4-1	TRBJ2-1	.	few	CASSPSPFNEQFF	TGCGCCAGCAGCCCCAGCCCTTTCAATGAGCAGTTCTTC
TRBV27	TRBJ2-6	.	.	CASSIPGAGANVLTF	TGTGCCAGCAGTATACCAGGGGCTGGGGCCAACGTCCTGACTTTC
TRBV15	TRBJ2-3	.	few	CATSRAGAGDTQYF	TGTGCCACCAGCAGAGCGGGAGCAGGAGATACGCAGTATTTT
TRBV7-2	TRBJ2-3	TRBD2	many	CASSFLKGTSGRGTDTQYF	TGTGCCAGCAGCTTCCTCAAAGGTACTAGCGGGAGAGGCACAGATACGCAGTATTTT
TRBV4-2	TRBJ1-1	.	.	CASTLLRDWTEAFF	TGTGCCAGCACCCTCCTTAGGGACTGGACTGAAGCTTTCTTT
TRBV14	TRBJ2-7	.	.	CASSSSGLAVQYF	TGTGCCAGCAGCTCCTCAGGATTAGCGGTGCAGTACTTC